This entry lists 12 T cell receptor beta chains sequenced from one sample in a study of T-cell memory formation after mild COVID-19. MiXCR, applied by TCRdb to the 5' RACE reads, yields one record per CDR3 protein. The sample contains roughly 160,000 distinct CDR3 sequences, under 15% of which appear only once. Sequenced input: PBMCs or a T cell subset sorted from them (not recorded which). The receptors stem from a man younger than 30 who had mild COVID-19 (a few samples of this study predate the infection). Cell type and time point are not known.

This clonotype was counted between two and nine times. The J gene is TRBJ2-6, the V gene TRBV19; TRBD2 might be the D (5 bases). The germline V gene has CDR1 LNHDA and CDR2 SQIVND (reference sequence). The V and J ends lost 3 bases and 12 bases respectively, with 15 bases between them. CDR3 length equals 14 residues. The CDR3 region is CASSIRGELPVLTF. DNA of the CDR3: TGTGCCAGTAGTATTCGGGGTGAGCTCCCCGTCCTGACTTTC.

This chain connects TRBV7-7 to TRBJ2-1; possible D gene TRBD2, 7 bases. Deletions cut 1 base from V and 6 bases from J, with 16 bases between. This CDR3 region has 16 residues. Germline CDR1 reads SSHAT; CDR2 reads FNYEAQ (reference sequence). CDR3 residues: CASSLEFGGPGNEQFF. The DNA of the CDR3 is TGTGCCAGCAGCTTAGAATTCGGGGGGCCGGGCAATGAGCAGTTCTTC. Full variable domain (rest looked up from reference TRBV7-7 and TRBJ2-1): GAGVSQSPRYKVTKRGQDVTLRCDPISSHATLYWYQQALGQGPEFLTYFNYEAQPDKSGLPSDRFSAERPEGSISTLTIQRTEQRDSAMYRCASSLEFGGPGNEQFFGPGTRLTVL.

The chain joins TRBV24-1 to TRBJ2-4; no firm D call. Germline V gene data show CDR1 as KGHDR and CDR2 as SFDVKD. The CDR3 has 13 residues. Trimming removed 2 bases from V and 7 bases from J, with 8 bases in between. This chain's CDR3 is CATSDSYSNIQYF. CDR3 DNA sequence: TGTGCCACCAGTGATTCCTACAGTAACATTCAGTACTTC.

This clonotype was detected a few times. V usage is TRBV7-2 and J usage is TRBJ1-2, with 8 bases fitting TRBD1. Germline V CDR1 and CDR2: SGHTA, FQGNSA. V shed 5 bases, J shed 4 bases, and the junction held 6 bases outside the gene matches. The CDR3 contains 14 residues. The CDR3 loop is CASSGQGGGYGYTF. CDR3 nucleotide sequence: TGTGCCAGCAGCGGACAGGGAGGCGGCTATGGCTACACCTTC.

A few counts support this clonotype. The chain carries TRBV6-5 and TRBJ2-7; D uncertain. The CDR3 has 13 amino acids. In germline, CDR1 is MNHEY, CDR2 SVGAGI. Between the trimmed V and J ends, which lost 6 bases and 0 bases, there was a span of 9 bases. The chain's CDR3 is CASRSSGSYEQYF. CDR3 DNA: TGTGCCAGCAGATCTTCAGGCTCCTACGAGCAGTACTTC.

There are a few counts of this clonotype. This sequence joins TRBV4-3 and TRBJ1-5; 8 bases map to TRBD1. The V gene's germline CDR1 is LGHNA and CDR2 YSLEER. V gave up 0 bases and J gave up 4 bases; unmatched junction bases: 5. The CDR3 covers 16 residues. This CDR3 is CASSQDKDRANQPQHF. In nucleotides, the CDR3 is TGCGCCAGCAGCCAAGACAAGGACAGGGCAAATCAGCCCCAGCATTTT.

The gene calls are TRBV9 and TRBJ1-1; unclear D gene. The V end was cut by 3 bases, the J end by 2 bases, with 11 bases between. The CDR3 contains 14 residues. Germline V CDR1 and CDR2: SGDLS, YYNGEE. Here the CDR3 reads CASSATRANTEAFF. The CDR3 region has the DNA TGTGCCAGCAGCGCCACAAGGGCCAACACTGAAGCTTTCTTT.

The genes are TRBV20-1 and TRBJ1-5, with TRBD1 identical over 8 bases. The ends lost 3 bases at V and 4 bases at J; junction bases unmatched: 8. The CDR3 runs to 15 residues. The germline V gene encodes CDR1 DFQATT and CDR2 SNEGSKA (reference sequence). CDR3: CSARRTGGENQPQHF. The CDR3 nucleotides read TGCAGTGCTAGGCGAACAGGGGGGGAAAATCAGCCCCAGCATTTT.

The CDR3, as DNA: TGTGCCTGGAGAGACCCGTATAGCAATCAGCCCCAGCATTTT. It yields the protein CAWRDPYSNQPQHF. The chain joins TRBV30 to TRBJ1-5; D unclear. Trimming removed 3 bases from V and 0 bases from J, with 9 bases in between. The CDR3 runs 14 residues. The germline CDR1 and CDR2 sequences are GTSNPN and SVGIG (reference sequence).

At least ten counts were recorded for this clonotype. V and J are TRBV3-1 and TRBJ2-5; the D is unclear. The CDR3 covers 13 residues. CDR1 and CDR2 (germline): LGHDT, YNNKEL (reference sequence). Trimming took 10 bases from V and 4 from J, leaving 16 bases between them. The CDR3 sequence: CAINYHHPETQYF. The CDR3 DNA reads as TGTGCCATTAACTACCACCACCCAGAGACCCAGTACTTC.

This chain connects TRBV29-1 to TRBJ2-3; TRBD2 matches 13 bases. V lost 7 bases, J lost 4 bases, and 5 bases stayed unmatched. The CDR3 runs 14 residues. CDR1 is SQVTM, CDR2 ANQGSEA, per germline. CDR3: CSAGLAGAADTQYF. CDR3 DNA sequence: TGCAGCGCCGGACTAGCGGGGGCCGCAGATACGCAGTATTTT.

The V call is TRBV4-2, the J call TRBJ2-1, with D hard to call. Per the germline V gene, CDR1 is LGHNA and CDR2 is YNFKEQ. The CDR3 extends over 16 amino acids. The V end was cut by 1 base, the J end by 9 bases, with 19 bases between. The CDR3 sequence is CASSQAVKTLRVEQFF. As DNA, the CDR3 is TGTGCCAGCAGCCAAGCAGTTAAGACTTTACGAGTTGAGCAGTTCTTC.